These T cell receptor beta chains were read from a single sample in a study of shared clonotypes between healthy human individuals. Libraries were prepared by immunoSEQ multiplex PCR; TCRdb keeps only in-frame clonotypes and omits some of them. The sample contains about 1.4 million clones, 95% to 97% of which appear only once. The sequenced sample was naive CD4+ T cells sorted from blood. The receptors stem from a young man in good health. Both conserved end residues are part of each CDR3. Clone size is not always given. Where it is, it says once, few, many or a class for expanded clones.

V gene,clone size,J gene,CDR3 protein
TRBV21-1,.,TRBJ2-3,CASSKEVRGTPPSLDTDTQYF
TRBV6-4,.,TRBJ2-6,CASSDWGGSGANVLTF
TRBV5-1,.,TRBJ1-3,CASSLASSGNTIYF
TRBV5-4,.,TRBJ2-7,CASSHVIGTSGYEQYF
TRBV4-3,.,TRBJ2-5,CASSQGQGTQETQYF
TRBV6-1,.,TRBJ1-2,CASSESQTLGYTF
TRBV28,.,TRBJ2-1,CASSPGDRPRHEQFF
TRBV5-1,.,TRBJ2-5,CASSFGGLETQYF
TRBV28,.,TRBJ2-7,CASSPSLAGIGPYEQYF
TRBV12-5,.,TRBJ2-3,CASGTSGRSTDTQYF
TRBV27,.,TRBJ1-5,CASSFDSYQPQHF
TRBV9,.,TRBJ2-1,CASSASSGNNEQFF
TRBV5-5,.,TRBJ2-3,CASSSLRQGTYTDTQYF
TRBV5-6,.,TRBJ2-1,CASSLRGRGLSSYNEQFF
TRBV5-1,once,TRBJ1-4,CASSFQAQGTNEKLFF
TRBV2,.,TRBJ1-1,CASRRESGGTEAFF
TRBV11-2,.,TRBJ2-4,CASSHPLTSGSLQNIQYF
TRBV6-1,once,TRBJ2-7,CASTAVVTYEQYF
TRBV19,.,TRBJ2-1,CASSIPGLVYRSYNEQFF
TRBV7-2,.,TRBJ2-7,CASSSRTSGGVYEQYF
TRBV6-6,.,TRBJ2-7,CASSVKGPTYEQYF
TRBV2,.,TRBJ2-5,CASGWEGQGGETQYF
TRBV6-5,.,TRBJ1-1,CASSYSIEQGKTFF
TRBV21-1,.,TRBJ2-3,CASSTGDRTEF
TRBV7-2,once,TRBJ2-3,CASSLDGSVADTQYF
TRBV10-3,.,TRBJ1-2,CAISDPISSSRNGYTF
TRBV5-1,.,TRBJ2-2,CASRTHGTGFISKSSTGELFF
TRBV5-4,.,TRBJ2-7,CASSFLINSGSYEQYF
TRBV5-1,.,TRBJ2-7,CASSPRASGSYEQYF
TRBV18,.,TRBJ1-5,CASSPTGAGNQPQHF
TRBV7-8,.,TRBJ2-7,CASSPGSARRTYEQYF
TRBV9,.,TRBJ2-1,CASSVGGPGEQFF
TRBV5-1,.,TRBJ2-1,CASSLGPNNGEQFF
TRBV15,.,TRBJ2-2,CATSRDLWGRSNTGELFF
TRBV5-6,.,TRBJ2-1,CASSLQTGTSGYNEQFF
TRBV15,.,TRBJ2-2,CATSMIAGVSTGELFF
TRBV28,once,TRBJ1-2,CASSTGGTAGGYTF
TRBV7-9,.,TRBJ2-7,CASRRTNGEEQYF
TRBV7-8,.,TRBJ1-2,CASSPDRGNYGYTF
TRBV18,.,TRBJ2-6,CASSHVPGQGNTF
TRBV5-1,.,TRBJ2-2,CASSVLSGRAIRNTGELFF
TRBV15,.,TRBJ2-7,CATSRGGLAGGSSYEQYF
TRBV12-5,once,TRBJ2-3,CASGFKLWGTDTQYF
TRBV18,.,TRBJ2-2,CASSPQGQANTGELFF
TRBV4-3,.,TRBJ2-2,CASSQGTGDTGELFF
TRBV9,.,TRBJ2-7,CASSVRGSNPHEQYF
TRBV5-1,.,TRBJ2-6,CASRGDSGANVLTF
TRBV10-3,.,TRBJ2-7,CASQGSGRNLYEQYF
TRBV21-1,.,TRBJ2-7,CASSGTGPYEQYF
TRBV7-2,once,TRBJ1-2,CASRKDRANYGYTF
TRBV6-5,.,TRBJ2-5,CASSLAGKETQYF
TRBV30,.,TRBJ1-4,CACQGASNEKLFF
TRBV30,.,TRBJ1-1,CAWRGQGMYTEAFF
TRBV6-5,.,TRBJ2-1,CASGPLGSYNEQFF
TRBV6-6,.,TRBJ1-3,CASSPTGGKNTIYF